The 18 T cell receptor beta chains reported below all come from one sample, sequenced in a study of CD8+ T cells in alopecia areata. Treatment defined: oral pan-JAK inhibitor, 5-10 mg twice daily. Extracted from the samples, RNA was reverse transcribed into cDNA to serve as the sequencing template. Profiled with immunoSEQ multiplex PCR; TCRdb holds only in-frame clones, not every one. The repertoire consists of roughly 180,000 clones, with approximately 55% occurring once and the leading ten covering approximately 11%. This specimen consisted of CD8+ T cells sorted from blood, obtained at week 24, from a patient treated with tofacitinib. Source of these receptors: a human donor with alopecia areata.

A remark on this clone: Other DNA sequences in this specimen translate into the identical CDR3. This chain links TRBV29-1 with TRBJ1-2, with D possibly being TRBD1 (5 bases). V was shortened by 6 bases and J by 5 bases, with 10 bases between the two germline ends. Germline CDR1 and CDR2: SQVTM and ANQGSEA. The CDR3 is made up of 11 amino acids. CDR3 nucleotides: TGCAGCGTCCCGGGGGGGTATGGCTACACCTTC. As protein: CSVPGGYGYTF. The variable domain in full, with the rest retrieved from reference TRBV29-1 and TRBJ1-2, is SAVISQKPSRDICQRGTSLTIQCQVDSQVTMMFWYRQQPGQSLTLIATANQGSEATYESGFVIDKFPISRPNLTFSTLTVSNMSPEDSSIYLCSVPGGYGYTFGSGTRLTVV.

The chain carries TRBV18 and TRBJ1-2; perhaps TRBD1 as D (6 bases). Germline CDR1 is KGHSH and CDR2 is LQKENI. The V end was cut by 4 bases, the J end by 1 base, with 16 bases between. The CDR3 runs to 16 residues. CDR3 sequence reads: CASSLSSGAINYGYTF. CDR3 DNA sequence: TGTGCCAGCTCACTCTCGTCAGGGGCGATTAACTATGGCTACACCTTC. Full variable domain (remainder filled in from reference TRBV18 and TRBJ1-2): NAGVMQNPRHLVRRRGQEARLRCSPMKGHSHVYWYRQLPEEGLKFMVYLQKENIIDESGMPKERFSAEFPKEGPSILRIQQVVRGDSAAYFCASSLSSGAINYGYTFGSGTRLTVV.

The chain combines TRBV13 with TRBJ2-7; TRBD2 aligns across 10 bases. CDR1 and CDR2 (germline): PRHDT, FYEKMQ (reference sequence). The CDR3 length is 15 residues. Losses at the gene ends were 4 bases for V and 3 bases for J; bases not matched to a gene: 6. Here the CDR3 reads CASSSRTSGDYEQYF. The DNA for the CDR3 is TGTGCCAGCAGCTCCCGGACTAGCGGAGACTACGAGCAGTACTTC. Combining the CDR3 with reference TRBV13 and TRBJ2-7 gives the whole variable domain AAGVIQSPRHLIKEKRETATLKCYPIPRHDTVYWYQQGPGQDPQFLISFYEKMQSDKGSIPDRFSAQQFSDYHSELNMSSLELGDSALYFCASSSRTSGDYEQYFGPGTRLTVT.

The chain couples TRBV10-2 to TRBJ2-3; D not resolved. There are 13 residues in the CDR3. The V gene lost 2 bases and the J gene lost 6 bases, with 9 bases spanning the gap. The germline V gene has CDR1 WSHSY and CDR2 SAAADI. The CDR3 DNA sequence: TGCGCCAGCAGTGAGCTGATTCTGGATACGCAGTATTTT. This translates into CASSELILDTQYF.

This chain connects TRBV19 to TRBJ1-1, with D uncertain. The CDR3 totals 12 residues. Trimming shortened V by 6 bases and J by 2 bases, and 7 bases separated the two germline ends. Germline lookup yields CDR1 LNHDA and CDR2 SQIVND (reference sequence). This CDR3 is CASRPENTEAFF. Here the CDR3 DNA reads TGTGCCAGTAGGCCGGAAAACACTGAAGCTTTCTTT.

This clone was observed a handful of times. The chain couples TRBV29-1 to TRBJ1-2; D ambiguous. Trimming cost V 4 bases and J 4 bases, with 7 bases left between them. Germline-derived CDR1 and CDR2 are SQVTM and ANQGSEA. The CDR3 has 11 amino acids. The CDR3 loop reads CSVVAGYGYTF. The CDR3 DNA sequence: TGCAGCGTTGTGGCAGGCTATGGCTACACCTTC. Filled out from reference TRBV29-1 and TRBJ1-2, the complete variable domain reads SAVISQKPSRDICQRGTSLTIQCQVDSQVTMMFWYRQQPGQSLTLIATANQGSEATYESGFVIDKFPISRPNLTFSTLTVSNMSPEDSSIYLCSVVAGYGYTFGSGTRLTVV.

J is TRBJ1-2 and V is TRBV15; D may be TRBD1 (6 bases). The length of the CDR3 is 15 residues. Germline V gene lookup returns CDR1 LNHNV and CDR2 YYDKDF (reference sequence). Trimming left V 5 bases short and J 5 bases short, with 18 bases between. The CDR3 reads CATSPRGEEAYGYTF. For the CDR3, the DNA is TGTGCCACCAGCCCGAGGGGGGAGGAAGCGTATGGCTACACCTTC.

This chain connects TRBV10-1 to TRBJ2-2; no definite D call. CDR1 and CDR2 (germline): WNHNN, SYGVQD (reference sequence). V lost 3 bases and J 1 base, leaving 12 bases between the germline ends. The CDR3 runs to 16 residues. The CDR3 is CASSDIRAGNTGELFF. CDR3 bases: TGCGCCAGCAGTGATATAAGGGCAGGGAACACCGGGGAGCTGTTTTTT.

The chain employs TRBV5-6 and TRBJ1-5, with D hard to call. The CDR3 covers 14 residues. V was pared by 5 bases and J by 4 bases, with 13 bases between. Germline V gene lookup returns CDR1 SGHDT and CDR2 YYEEEE. The CDR3 is CASSLLAGNQPQHF. CDR3 bases: TGTGCCAGCAGTCTTCTAGCGGGGAATCAGCCCCAGCATTTT.

This clone came up a few times. The chain joins TRBV6-1 to TRBJ2-2, with no clear D. Trimming took 3 bases from V and 6 from J, leaving 5 bases between them. This CDR3 spans 12 amino acids. CDR1 and CDR2 from the germline V gene are MNHNS and SASEGT. The DNA for the CDR3 is TGTGCCAGCAGTGAGGTTGCCGGGGAGCTGTTTTTT. The encoded protein is CASSEVAGELFF.

The chain combines TRBV7-3 with TRBJ2-2; D remains unclear. Germline assignment: CDR1 SGHTA and CDR2 FQGTGA. There are 13 residues in the CDR3. Trimming shortened V by 5 bases and J by 3 bases, and 7 bases separated the two germline ends. The CDR3: CASSHPDTGELFF. The CDR3 coding sequence is TGTGCCAGCAGCCACCCGGACACCGGGGAGCTGTTTTTT.

The J gene is TRBJ1-1, the V gene TRBV10-3, with a weak D call TRBD1 (6 bases). The V gene lost 3 bases and the J gene lost 8 bases, with 13 bases spanning the gap. The CDR3 extends over 13 amino acids. Germline V gives CDR1 ENHRY, CDR2 SYGVKD. CDR3 protein: CAISDGGGIEAFF. CDR3 coding DNA: TGTGCCATCAGTGATGGGGGCGGTATAGAAGCTTTCTTT.

This clone was seen a handful of times. V usage is TRBV29-1 and J usage is TRBJ2-3; 8 nucleotides line up with TRBD2. This CDR3 spans 17 amino acids. V dropped 7 bases and J dropped 6; count of bases not matched to a gene: 21. CDR1 and CDR2 from the germline V gene are SQVTM and ANQGSEA. CDR3 sequence reads: CSAPGLGGGTRPDTQYF. The CDR3 region has the DNA TGCAGCGCTCCTGGTCTAGGCGGGGGGACCCGCCCGGATACGCAGTATTTT.

This rearrangement joins TRBV29-1 to TRBJ2-3, with TRBD1 matching 10 bases. This CDR3 spans 17 amino acids. Germline CDR1 and CDR2: SQVTM and ANQGSEA. Trimming took 4 bases from V and 1 from J; bases not matched to a gene: 11. CDR3 sequence (DNA): TGCAGCGTTGGACGCGAGACAGGGGGCTTTCGCACAGATACGCAGTATTTT. It encodes CSVGRETGGFRTDTQYF.

The genes are TRBV27 and TRBJ2-2, with D tentatively TRBD2 (6 bases). From germline, CDR1 is MNHEY and CDR2 SMNVEV (reference sequence). The CDR3 is 17 residues long. Trimming stripped 3 bases from V and 4 bases from J, with 18 bases between. The CDR3 DNA reads as TGTGCCAGCAGTTTGGGGTTTCGGGGGATAACCACCGGGGAGCTGTTTTTT. Its protein is CASSLGFRGITTGELFF.

The chain has TRBV4-3 and TRBJ1-5; D remains unclear. CDR1 is LGHNA and CDR2 is YSLEER in the germline V gene. V was trimmed by 0 bases and J by 4 bases, leaving 10 bases between them. The CDR3 spans 15 residues. For the CDR3, the DNA is TGCGCCAGCAGCCAAGAGCTCCGGGTTAATCAGCCCCAGCATTTT. Its protein product is CASSQELRVNQPQHF.

This clone is a singleton in its sample. Distinct nucleotide sequences in the sample also encode this CDR3. V is TRBV30 and J is TRBJ1-1; perhaps TRBD1 as D (6 bases). The V and J ends lost 0 bases and 0 bases respectively, with 11 bases between them. CDR1 and CDR2 (germline): GTSNPN, SVGIG (reference sequence). This CDR3 spans 15 amino acids. The CDR3 DNA follows: TGTGCCTGGAGTGTTGGGGGGCGATTGAACACTGAAGCTTTCTTT. Translated: CAWSVGGRLNTEAFF.

The genes are TRBV5-6 and TRBJ2-7; TRBD2 matches 8 bases. With V trimmed by 4 bases and J by 2 bases, 5 bases remained unmatched. The CDR3 is made up of 14 amino acids. Germline lookup yields CDR1 SGHDT and CDR2 YYEEEE. The CDR3 sequence is CASSAGGEPYEQYF. The DNA for the CDR3 is TGTGCCAGCAGCGCCGGGGGGGAACCCTACGAGCAGTACTTC.